The clone carrying this T cell receptor (beta chain) was observed a few times. The entry originates in a study of blood T cell repertoires in COVID-19. At the level of the study: Sites in the United States, Italy and Spain provided acute and convalescent COVID-19 samples. Sources were T cells, B-cell-depleted T cells, or PBMCs; the material itself was cDNA or gDNA.

The authors' processing: Amplification from reference gene primers served as the basis for estimated nucleated cell counts. The repertoire was sequenced with immunoSEQ multiplex PCR; TCRdb's copy has only in-frame clones and lacks some. V and J calls and clone size are those listed in that table; D and trimming were worked out from the DNA. The sample consists of over 100,000 clones, around three quarters of them appearing once. The receptor's source is a woman of 80 years or more with acute or convalescent COVID-19. The sample comprised peripheral blood.

In DNA form, the CDR3 reads TGTGCCAGTAGTATATTAGGATCACTGGGACTCACGAATGGCTACACCTTC. Translated: CASSILGSLGLTNGYTF. The chain recombines TRBV19 with TRBJ1-2; D is possibly TRBD1 (5 bases). The germline V and J ends were trimmed by 2 bases and 6 bases, with 22 bases remaining between them. Germline V lookup: CDR1 LNHDA, CDR2 SQIVND (reference sequence). CDR3 length: 17 amino acids.